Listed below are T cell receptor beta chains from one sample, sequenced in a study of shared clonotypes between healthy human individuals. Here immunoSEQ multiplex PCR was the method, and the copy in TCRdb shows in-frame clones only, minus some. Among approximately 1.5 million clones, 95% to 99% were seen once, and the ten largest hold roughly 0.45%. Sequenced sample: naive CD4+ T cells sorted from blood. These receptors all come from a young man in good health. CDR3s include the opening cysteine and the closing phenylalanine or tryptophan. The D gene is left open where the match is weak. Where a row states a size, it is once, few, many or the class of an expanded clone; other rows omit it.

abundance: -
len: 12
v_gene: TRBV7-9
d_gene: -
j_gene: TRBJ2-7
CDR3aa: CASSLSNYEQYF
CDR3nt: TGTGCCAGCAGCTTAAGTAACTACGAGCAGTACTTC

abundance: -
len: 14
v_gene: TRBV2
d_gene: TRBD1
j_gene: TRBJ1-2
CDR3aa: CASSLKTGGEGYTF
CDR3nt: TGTGCCAGCAGTCTAAAAACAGGGGGAGAGGGCTACACCTTC

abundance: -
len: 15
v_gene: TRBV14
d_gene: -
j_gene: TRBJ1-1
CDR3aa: CASSWDVRLNTEAFF
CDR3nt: TGTGCCAGCAGTTGGGACGTACGACTGAACACTGAAGCTTTCTTT

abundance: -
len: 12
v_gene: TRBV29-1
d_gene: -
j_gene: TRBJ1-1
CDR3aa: CSVDRGNTEAFF
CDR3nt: TGCAGCGTTGACAGGGGGAACACTGAAGCTTTCTTT

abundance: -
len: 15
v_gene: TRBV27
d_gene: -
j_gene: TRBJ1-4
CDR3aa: CASSFEGVRGEKLFF
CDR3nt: TGTGCCAGCAGTTTCGAGGGAGTGAGGGGTGAAAAACTGTTTTTT

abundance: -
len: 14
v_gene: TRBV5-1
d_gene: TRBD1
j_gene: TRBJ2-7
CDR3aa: CASSLGQGFYEQYF
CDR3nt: TGCGCCAGCAGTCTGGGACAGGGATTCTACGAGCAGTACTTC

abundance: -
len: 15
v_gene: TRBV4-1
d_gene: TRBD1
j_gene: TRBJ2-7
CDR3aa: CASSRTGVANYEQYF
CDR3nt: TGCGCCAGCAGCCGCACAGGGGTGGCTAACTACGAGCAGTACTTC

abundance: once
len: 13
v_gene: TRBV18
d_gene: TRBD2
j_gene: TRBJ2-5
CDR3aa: CASSPRGGETQYF
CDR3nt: TGTGCCAGCTCACCGCGGGGGGGAGAGACCCAGTACTTC

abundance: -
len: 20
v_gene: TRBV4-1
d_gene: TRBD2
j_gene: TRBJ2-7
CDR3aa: CASSQVVPGLANGGPGEQYF
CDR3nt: TGCGCCAGCAGCCAAGTTGTACCGGGACTAGCGAACGGGGGGCCCGGCGAGCAGTACTTC

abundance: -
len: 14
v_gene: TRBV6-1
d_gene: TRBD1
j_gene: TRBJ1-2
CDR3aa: CASTPLTGGGGYTF
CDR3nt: TGTGCCAGCACCCCCCTGACAGGGGGCGGGGGCTACACCTTC

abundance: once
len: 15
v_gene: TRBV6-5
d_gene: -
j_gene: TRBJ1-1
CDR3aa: CASSYTPGLNTEAFF
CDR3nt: TGTGCCAGCAGTTACACACCGGGACTGAACACTGAAGCTTTCTTT

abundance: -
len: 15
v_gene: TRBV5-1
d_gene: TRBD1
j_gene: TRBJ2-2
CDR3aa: CASSLAGQGTGELFF
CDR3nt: TGCGCCAGCAGTTTGGCGGGACAGGGGACCGGGGAGCTGTTTTTT

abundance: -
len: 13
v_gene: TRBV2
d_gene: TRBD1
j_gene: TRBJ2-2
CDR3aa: CASMQGAAGELFF
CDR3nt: TGTGCCAGTATGCAGGGGGCTGCCGGGGAGCTGTTTTTT

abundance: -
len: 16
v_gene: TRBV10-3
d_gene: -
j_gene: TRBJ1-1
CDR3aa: CAISDAQRDMNTEAFF
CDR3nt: TGTGCCATCAGTGACGCCCAACGGGATATGAACACTGAAGCTTTCTTT

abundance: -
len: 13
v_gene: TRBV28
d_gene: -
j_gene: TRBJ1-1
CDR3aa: CASKLRGSAEAFF
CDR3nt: TGTGCCAGCAAGTTGAGAGGGAGCGCTGAAGCTTTCTTT

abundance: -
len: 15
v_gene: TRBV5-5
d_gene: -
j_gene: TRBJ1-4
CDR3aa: CASSLRRAWEEKLFF
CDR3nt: TGTGCCAGCAGCTTGAGGAGGGCCTGGGAAGAAAAACTGTTTTTT

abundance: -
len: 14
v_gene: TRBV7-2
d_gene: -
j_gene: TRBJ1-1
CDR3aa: CASSFGNVNTEAFF
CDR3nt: TGTGCCAGCAGCTTCGGTAATGTGAACACTGAAGCTTTCTTT

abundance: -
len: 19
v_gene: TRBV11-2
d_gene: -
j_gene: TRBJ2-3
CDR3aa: CASSLDPLDSLRGTDTQYF
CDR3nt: TGTGCCAGCAGCTTAGATCCCCTGGACAGCCTGCGGGGCACAGATACGCAGTATTTT